The clone carrying this T cell receptor beta chain was detected only a few times. Its antigen is undetermined. The source of the sample is a study of T cell repertoires in cytomegalovirus infection. Overall study context: It can be stated that public TCR beta signatures indicated CMV infection as well as a matching HLA type.

The CDR3 consists of 15 residues. V was cut by 1 base and J by 2 bases, with 11 bases left in between. Germline V lookup: CDR1 LGHNA, CDR2 YNFKEQ. TCRdb passed the reads through MiXCR, listing each CDR3 protein once. The data hold fewer than 700,000 distinct CDR3 sequences, with less than 25% observed a single time. Study observations and caveats: HLA-C-restricted CMV clonotypes gave the most frequent clonotype in two of eight donors.

V is TRBV4-2 and J is TRBJ1-1, with a tentative D call TRBD1 (6 bases). Source material: CD8+ T cells from PBMCs. This TCR was sampled from a human donor in good health (CMV status not recorded). Some clones in this sample may be carry-over from other donors' samples. In nucleotides, the CDR3 is TGTGCCAGCAGCCAAGGGACAGAGTACAACACTGAAGCTTTCTTT. It encodes CASSQGTEYNTEAFF.